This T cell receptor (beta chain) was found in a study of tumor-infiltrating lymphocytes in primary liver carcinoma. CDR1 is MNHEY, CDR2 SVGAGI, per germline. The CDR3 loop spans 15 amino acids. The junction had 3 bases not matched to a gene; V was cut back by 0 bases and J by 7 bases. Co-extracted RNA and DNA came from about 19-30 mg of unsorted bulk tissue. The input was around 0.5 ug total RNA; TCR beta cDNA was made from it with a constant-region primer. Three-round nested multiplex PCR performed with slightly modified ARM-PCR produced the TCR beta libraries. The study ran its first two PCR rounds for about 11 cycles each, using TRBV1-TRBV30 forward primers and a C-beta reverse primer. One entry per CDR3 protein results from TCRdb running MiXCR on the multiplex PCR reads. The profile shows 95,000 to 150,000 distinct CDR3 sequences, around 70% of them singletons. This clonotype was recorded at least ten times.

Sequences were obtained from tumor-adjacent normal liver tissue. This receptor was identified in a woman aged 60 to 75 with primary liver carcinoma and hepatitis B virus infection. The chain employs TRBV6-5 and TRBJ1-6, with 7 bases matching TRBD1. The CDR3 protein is CASSYSQGWNSPLHF. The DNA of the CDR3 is TGTGCCAGCAGTTACTCACAGGGGTGGAATTCACCCCTCCACTTT.